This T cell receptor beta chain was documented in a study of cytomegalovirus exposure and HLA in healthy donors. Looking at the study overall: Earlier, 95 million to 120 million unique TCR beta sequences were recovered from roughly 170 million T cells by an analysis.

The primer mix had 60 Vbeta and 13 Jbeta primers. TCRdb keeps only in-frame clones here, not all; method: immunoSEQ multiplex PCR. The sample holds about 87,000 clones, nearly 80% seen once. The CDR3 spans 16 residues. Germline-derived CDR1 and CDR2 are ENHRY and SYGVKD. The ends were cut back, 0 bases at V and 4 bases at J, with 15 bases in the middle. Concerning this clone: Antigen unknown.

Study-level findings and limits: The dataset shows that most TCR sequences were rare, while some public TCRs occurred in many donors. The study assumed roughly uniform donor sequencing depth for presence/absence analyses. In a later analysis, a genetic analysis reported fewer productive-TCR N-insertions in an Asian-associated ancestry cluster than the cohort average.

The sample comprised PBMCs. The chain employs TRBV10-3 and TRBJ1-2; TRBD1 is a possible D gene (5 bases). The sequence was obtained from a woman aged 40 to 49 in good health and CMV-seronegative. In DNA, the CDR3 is TGTGCCATCAGTGAGTCGAGGATCTTGGGGGGCTATGGCTACACCTTC. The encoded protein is CAISESRILGGYGYTF.